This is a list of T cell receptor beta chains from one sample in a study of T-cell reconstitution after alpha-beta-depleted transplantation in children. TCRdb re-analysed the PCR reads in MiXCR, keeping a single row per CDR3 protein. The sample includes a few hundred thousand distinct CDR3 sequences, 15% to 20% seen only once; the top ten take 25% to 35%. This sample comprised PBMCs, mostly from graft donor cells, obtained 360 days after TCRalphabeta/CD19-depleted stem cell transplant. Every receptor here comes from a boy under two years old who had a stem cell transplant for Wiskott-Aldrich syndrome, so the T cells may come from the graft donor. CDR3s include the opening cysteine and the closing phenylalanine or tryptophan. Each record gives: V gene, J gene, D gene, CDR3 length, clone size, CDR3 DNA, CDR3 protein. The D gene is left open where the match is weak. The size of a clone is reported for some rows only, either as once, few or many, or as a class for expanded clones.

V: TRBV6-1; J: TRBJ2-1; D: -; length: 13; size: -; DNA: TGTGCCAGTGGGGCGGCTGGTTACAATGAGCAGTTCTTC; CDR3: CASGAAGYNEQFF
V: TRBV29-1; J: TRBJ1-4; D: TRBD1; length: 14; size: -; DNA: TGCAGCGTTGAAGCCGGGACAGAATCGATGAAACTGTTTTTT; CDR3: CSVEAGTESMKLFF
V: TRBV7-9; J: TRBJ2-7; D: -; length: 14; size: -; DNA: TGTGCCAGCAGCTTAGATAGGGATCCCTACGAGCAGTACTTC; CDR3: CASSLDRDPYEQYF
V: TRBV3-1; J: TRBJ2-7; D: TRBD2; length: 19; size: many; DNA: TGTGCCAGCAGTCCACCCAGGCATGGGGCTAGCGGGAGGGCCGGCGAGCAGTACTTC; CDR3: CASSPPRHGASGRAGEQYF
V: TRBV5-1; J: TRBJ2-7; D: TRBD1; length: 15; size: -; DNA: TGCGCCAGCAGCACCGGGACAGGGAGGAACTACGAGCAGTACTTC; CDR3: CASSTGTGRNYEQYF
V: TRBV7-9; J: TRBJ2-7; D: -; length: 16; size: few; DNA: TGTGCCAGCAGCTTGGAGCAGGGCCCCTCCTTGTACGAGCAGTACTTC; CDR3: CASSLEQGPSLYEQYF
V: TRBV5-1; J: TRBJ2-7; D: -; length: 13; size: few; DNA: TGCGCCAGCAGCTTGAGAGCAGGAGCCGAGCAGTACTTC; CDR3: CASSLRAGAEQYF
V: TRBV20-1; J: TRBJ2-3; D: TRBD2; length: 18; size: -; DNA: TGCAGTGCTAGAGATCCGGGACTAGCGGGGGGCGATGGAGATACGCAGTATTTT; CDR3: CSARDPGLAGGDGDTQYF
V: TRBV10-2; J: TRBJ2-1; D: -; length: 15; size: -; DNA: TGCGCCACCAGGGGAGGGATAACCTCCTACAATGAGCAGTTCTTC; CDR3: CATRGGITSYNEQFF
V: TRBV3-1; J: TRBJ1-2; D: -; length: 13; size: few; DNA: TGTGCCAGCAGCCTCCGACAGGACTATGGCTACACCTTC; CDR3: CASSLRQDYGYTF
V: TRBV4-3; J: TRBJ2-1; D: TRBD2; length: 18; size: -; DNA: TGCGCCAGCAGCCAAGAGTGGGGGACTAGCGGGGTTTTTAATGAGCAGTTCTTC; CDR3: CASSQEWGTSGVFNEQFF
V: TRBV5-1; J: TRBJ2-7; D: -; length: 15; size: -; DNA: TGCGCCAGCAGCCGGGACCTCTCAAGGGCCTACGAGCAGTACTTC; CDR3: CASSRDLSRAYEQYF
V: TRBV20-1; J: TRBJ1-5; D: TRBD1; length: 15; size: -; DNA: TGCAGTGCTAGAGGACTAGGACAGGGGTTTCAGCCCCAGCATTTT; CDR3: CSARGLGQGFQPQHF
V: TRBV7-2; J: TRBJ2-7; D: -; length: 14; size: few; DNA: TGTGCCAGCAGCTTTTCCACGACCTCCTACGAGCAGTACTTC; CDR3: CASSFSTTSYEQYF
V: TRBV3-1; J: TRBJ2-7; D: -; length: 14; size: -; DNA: TGTGCCAGCAGCCTTGCAGGGACCCGGGAGGAGCAGTACTTC; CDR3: CASSLAGTREEQYF
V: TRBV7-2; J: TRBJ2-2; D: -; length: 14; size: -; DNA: TGTGCCAGCAGCCCGGCAGGGATGGGCGGGGAGCTGTTTTTT; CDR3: CASSPAGMGGELFF
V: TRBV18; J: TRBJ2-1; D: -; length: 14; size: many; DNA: TGTGCCAGCTCACCACCGGTAGGCCTCGGGGAGCAGTTCTTC; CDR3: CASSPPVGLGEQFF
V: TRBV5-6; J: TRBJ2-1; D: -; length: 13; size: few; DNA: TGTGCCAGCAGCCTTGAATACTACAATGAGCAGTTCTTC; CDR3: CASSLEYYNEQFF
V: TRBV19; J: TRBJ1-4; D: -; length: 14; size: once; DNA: TGTGCCAGTTCTTCCAGGGGAGGTAATGAAAAACTGTTTTTT; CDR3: CASSSRGGNEKLFF
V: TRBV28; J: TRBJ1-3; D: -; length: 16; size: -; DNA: TGTGCCAGCAGTTTTATGGAAAGGAGGGCAGGAAACACCATATATTTT; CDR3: CASSFMERRAGNTIYF
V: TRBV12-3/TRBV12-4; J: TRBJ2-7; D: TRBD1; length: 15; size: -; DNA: TGTGCCAGCAGTCAGACAGGGTTGCGTGCGTACGAGCAGTACTTC; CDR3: CASSQTGLRAYEQYF
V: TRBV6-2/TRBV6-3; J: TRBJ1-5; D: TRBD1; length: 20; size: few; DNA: TGTGCCAGCAGCCCGTCGAGGTGGGGACAGGGCCCGTTCTTCAATCAGCCCCAGCATTTT; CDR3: CASSPSRWGQGPFFNQPQHF
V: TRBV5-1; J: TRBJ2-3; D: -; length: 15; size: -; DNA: TGCGCCAGCAGTCCCGACGGAATTAGGGCAGATACGCAGTATTTT; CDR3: CASSPDGIRADTQYF
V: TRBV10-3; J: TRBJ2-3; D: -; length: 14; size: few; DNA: TGTGCCATCAGCCCGACAGGAAGCACAGATACGCAGTATTTT; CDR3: CAISPTGSTDTQYF
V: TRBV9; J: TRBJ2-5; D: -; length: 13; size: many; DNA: TGTGCCAGCAGCTCTCAGGGATGGGAGACCCAGTACTTC; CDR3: CASSSQGWETQYF
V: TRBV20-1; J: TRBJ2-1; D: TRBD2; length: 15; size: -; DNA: TGCAGTGCTAGAGATCGGAGCGGGATCCCGGATGAGCAGTTCTTC; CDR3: CSARDRSGIPDEQFF
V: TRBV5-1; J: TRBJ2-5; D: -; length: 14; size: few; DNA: TGCGCCAGCAGCTTGATCCAGGGGTCAGAGACCCAGTACTTC; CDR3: CASSLIQGSETQYF
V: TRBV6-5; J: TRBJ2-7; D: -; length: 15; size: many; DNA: TGTGCCAGCAGTTACTCGTGGGGGAGCTACTACGAGCAGTACTTC; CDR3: CASSYSWGSYYEQYF
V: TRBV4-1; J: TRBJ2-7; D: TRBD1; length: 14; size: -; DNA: TGCGCCAGCAGCCAGCGGACAGGGACCTACGAGCAGTACTTC; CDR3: CASSQRTGTYEQYF
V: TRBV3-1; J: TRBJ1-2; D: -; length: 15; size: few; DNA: TGTGCCAGCAGCCAAGCGGGACCGAACATTTATGGCTACACCTTC; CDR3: CASSQAGPNIYGYTF
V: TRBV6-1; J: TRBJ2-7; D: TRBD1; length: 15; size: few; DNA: TGTGCCAGCAGGCTGACAGGGCCGGGCTCCTACGAGCAGTACTTC; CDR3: CASRLTGPGSYEQYF
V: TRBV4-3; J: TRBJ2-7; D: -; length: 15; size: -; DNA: TGCGCCAGCAGCCAAGCCCCGGGGCACTCCTACGAGCAGTACTTC; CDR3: CASSQAPGHSYEQYF
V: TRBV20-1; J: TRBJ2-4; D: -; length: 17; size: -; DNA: TGCAGTGCTACTGTTTCTAGGCAGGGACTAGCCAAAAACATTCAGTACTTC; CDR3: CSATVSRQGLAKNIQYF
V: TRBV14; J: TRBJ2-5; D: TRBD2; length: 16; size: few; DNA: TGTGCCAGCAGCCAAGAGAGACTAGCGGGGCGAAAGACCCAGTACTTC; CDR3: CASSQERLAGRKTQYF
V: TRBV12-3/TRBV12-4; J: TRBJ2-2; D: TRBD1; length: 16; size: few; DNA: TGTGCCAGCAGTCGGGGGACAGGGAAGGTAACCGGGGAGCTGTTTTTT; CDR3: CASSRGTGKVTGELFF
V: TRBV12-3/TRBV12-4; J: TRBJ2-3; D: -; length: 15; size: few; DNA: TGTGCCAGCAGCATGGTGTTCCTTGACACAGATACGCAGTATTTT; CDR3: CASSMVFLDTDTQYF
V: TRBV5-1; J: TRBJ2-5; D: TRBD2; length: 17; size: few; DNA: TGCGCCAGCAGCCAACGCCCGTTAGCGGGTCCCCAAGAGACCCAGTACTTC; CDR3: CASSQRPLAGPQETQYF